Below are 5 T cell receptor beta chains sequenced from a single sample in a study of technical replicates of blood from a handful of donors. The data were produced by immunoSEQ multiplex PCR, yet TCRdb's version contains in-frame clones alone and is incomplete. This sample has under 95,000 clones, with around 94% found just once. The material sequenced was T cells isolated from PBMCs. The receptors were sampled from a human donor in good health.

This chain connects TRBV28 to TRBJ1-1; D is possibly TRBD1 (5 bases). V lost 7 bases, J lost 3 bases, and 9 bases lay in between. CDR1 is MDHEN, CDR2 SYDVKM, per germline. The CDR3 totals 12 residues. CDR3: CASNRFDTEAFF. The CDR3 region has the DNA TGTGCCAGCAACAGGTTCGACACTGAAGCTTTCTTT.

V is TRBV6-1 and J is TRBJ1-1, with D possibly TRBD1 on 6 matching bases. Germline values: CDR1 MNHNS, CDR2 SASEGT. This CDR3 comprises 13 residues. Deletions cut 6 bases from V and 1 base from J, with 9 bases between. The CDR3 coding sequence is TGTGCCAGCAGCTCGGGACAGAACACTGAAGCTTTCTTT. Its translation: CASSSGQNTEAFF.

This clone appeared once. The chain carries TRBV6-1 and TRBJ2-5; 12 bases agree with TRBD2. The ends lost 6 bases at V and 5 bases at J; junction bases unmatched: 13. From germline, CDR1 is MNHNS and CDR2 SASEGT. The CDR3 contains 17 residues. The CDR3 nucleotides are TGTGCCAGCAGCGAAAGGAGACTAGCGGGAGAGGATGAGACCCAGTACTTC. This translates into CASSERRLAGEDETQYF.

The rearrangement joins TRBV19 to TRBJ1-2; the D gene is possibly TRBD1 (6 bases). The CDR3 consists of 14 residues. The ends were cut back, 9 bases at V and 1 base at J, with 15 bases in the middle. CDR1 and CDR2 from the germline V gene are LNHDA and SQIVND (reference sequence). The CDR3 loop reads CASYNGGHNYGYTF. The CDR3 nucleotides read TGTGCCAGCTATAACGGGGGGCATAACTATGGCTACACCTTC.

This CDR3 is CSVLTGSQIGEQYF. The CDR3 nucleotides read TGCAGCGTTCTCACAGGGTCGCAAATTGGCGAGCAGTACTTC. J is TRBJ2-7 and V is TRBV29-1; D is possibly TRBD1 (6 bases). This CDR3 region has 14 residues. Germline loops: CDR1 SQVTM, CDR2 ANQGSEA. Trimming removed 5 bases at V and 6 bases at J, with 20 bases between.